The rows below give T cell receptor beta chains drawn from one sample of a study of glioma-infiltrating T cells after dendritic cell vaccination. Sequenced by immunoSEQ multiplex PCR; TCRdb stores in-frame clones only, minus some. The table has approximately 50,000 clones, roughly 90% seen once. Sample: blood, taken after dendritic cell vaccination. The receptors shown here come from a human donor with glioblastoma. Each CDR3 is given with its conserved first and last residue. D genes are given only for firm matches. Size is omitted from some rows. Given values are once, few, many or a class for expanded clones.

CASSLDSGGTSNQPQHF	TGTGCCAGCAGCTTAGATTCAGGGGGGACGAGCAATCAGCCCCAGCATTTT	TRBD1	TRBV7-2	TRBJ1-5	few
CASRAGTSAEAFF	TGCGCCAGCCGGGCCGGGACAAGCGCTGAAGCTTTCTTT	-	TRBV5-1	TRBJ1-1	-
CASRQSGTSASYEQYF	TGTGCCAGTAGACAAAGTGGGACTAGCGCATCCTACGAGCAGTACTTC	TRBD2	TRBV19	TRBJ2-7	-
CASSVLNEQFF	TGTGCCAGCAGCGTACTCAATGAGCAGTTCTTC	-	TRBV7-9	TRBJ2-1	-
CASIRDRMNTEAFF	TGTGCCAGTATCCGGGACAGGATGAACACTGAAGCTTTCTTT	TRBD1	TRBV19	TRBJ1-1	-
CASSRYAGGRALSEQYF	TGCGCCAGCAGCCGATACGCCGGGGGGAGGGCCTTGAGCGAGCAGTACTTC	TRBD2	TRBV4-1	TRBJ2-7	-
CSVEDFWTGDRPRGYGYTF	TGCAGCGTTGAAGATTTTTGGACAGGGGATCGACCACGGGGCTATGGCTACACCTTC	TRBD1	TRBV29-1	TRBJ1-2	-
CASSFVSGNTEAFF	TGTGCCAGCAGCTTCGTTTCCGGGAACACTGAAGCTTTCTTT	-	TRBV5-4	TRBJ1-1	-
CASSYGGRETQYF	TGTGCCAGCAGTTATGGCGGGAGGGAGACCCAGTACTTC	TRBD2	TRBV28	TRBJ2-5	-
CASSLRAGEGIEAFF	TGTGCCAGCAGCTTGAGGGCAGGGGAAGGTATTGAAGCTTTCTTT	-	TRBV5-4	TRBJ1-1	once
CASSSGLLGTIDSEYF	TGTGCCAGCAGTTCCGGTTTGTTGGGTACGATAGACTCGGAGTACTTC	-	TRBV28	TRBJ2-7	-
CASSRGDSSSYEQYF	TGTGCCAGCAGCCGAGGGGACAGCAGTTCCTACGAGCAGTACTTC	TRBD1	TRBV5-8	TRBJ2-7	few
CASSLGGRGLAGGTYEQYF	TGTGCCAGCAGCTTAGGGGGCCGCGGGCTAGCGGGAGGGACCTACGAGCAGTACTTC	TRBD2	TRBV13	TRBJ2-7	once
CASSISYYEDTQYF	TGTGCCAGTAGTATTTCGTACTATGAAGATACGCAGTATTTT	-	TRBV19	TRBJ2-3	-
CASSFLGTVNTEAFF	TGTGCCAGCAGTTTTCTTGGGACAGTGAACACTGAAGCTTTCTTT	TRBD1	TRBV6-5	TRBJ1-1	-
CASSGVSGSSYF	TGTGCCAGCAGTGGTGTGAGCGGGAGTAGTTACTTC	TRBD2	TRBV2	TRBJ2-5	-
CASSRGDRPVGETQYF	TGTGCCAGCAGCCGGGGGGACAGGCCGGTGGGGGAGACCCAGTACTTC	-	TRBV5-5	TRBJ2-5	once
CASSFSASGRTGELFF	TGTGCCAGCAGTTTTTCTGCCAGCGGGAGGACCGGGGAGCTGTTTTTT	TRBD2	TRBV27	TRBJ2-2	-
CASSPLTGLTEAFF	TGCGCCAGCAGCCCCCTGACAGGGCTAACTGAAGCTTTCTTT	TRBD1	TRBV5-1	TRBJ1-1	-
CASSHAGFRAGASYNEQFF	TGCGCCAGCAGCCATGCCGGATTTCGAGCGGGAGCCTCCTACAATGAGCAGTTCTTC	TRBD2	TRBV4-3	TRBJ2-1	-
CASSPERQARNYGYTF	TGTGCCAGCAGCCCCGAGCGACAGGCAAGAAACTATGGCTACACCTTC	-	TRBV9	TRBJ1-2	-
CASSPRRAENTGELFF	TGTGCCAGCAGCCCTAGGCGGGCAGAGAACACCGGGGAGCTGTTTTTT	-	TRBV7-3	TRBJ2-2	-
CASSGGQGRETQYF	TGTGCCAGCAGCGGGGGACAGGGGCGAGAGACCCAGTACTTC	TRBD1	TRBV9	TRBJ2-5	-
CAISGPGTEAFF	TGTGCCATCAGTGGTCCGGGCACTGAAGCTTTCTTT	-	TRBV10-3	TRBJ1-1	-
CASSLELLDYEQYF	TGTGCCAGCAGCTTAGAACTACTCGACTACGAGCAGTACTTC	-	TRBV7-9	TRBJ2-7	-
CASSQDGGNQPQHF	TGTGCCAGCAGCCAAGATGGGGGGAATCAGCCCCAGCATTTT	-	TRBV4-2	TRBJ1-5	-
CASSYEASGSYEQYF	TGTGCCAGCAGTTACGAGGCCAGCGGGAGCTACGAGCAGTACTTC	TRBD2	TRBV6-6	TRBJ2-7	-
CASSLWGEGTEAFF	TGTGCCAGCAGTTTATGGGGGGAGGGCACTGAAGCTTTCTTT	-	TRBV27	TRBJ1-1	-
CASSVIGGSSYNEQFF	TGTGCCAGCAGCGTCATAGGCGGTAGCTCCTACAATGAGCAGTTCTTC	-	TRBV9	TRBJ2-1	-
CASSLAGGNSNYGYTF	TGCGCCAGCAGCTTGGCAGGGGGAAATTCGAACTATGGCTACACCTTC	TRBD1	TRBV5-1	TRBJ1-2	-
CASSELSGRGSGANVLTF	TGTGCCAGCAGTGAATTGTCGGGCAGGGGATCTGGGGCCAACGTCCTGACTTTC	-	TRBV25-1	TRBJ2-6	few
CASSSRRGYEQYF	TGTGCCAGCAGCTCCCGACGCGGCTACGAGCAGTACTTC	-	TRBV7-3	TRBJ2-7	-
CASGSTSSGRDTGELFF	TGTGCTAGTGGTTCTACGTCTAGCGGGAGGGATACCGGGGAGCTGTTTTTT	TRBD2	TRBV12-5	TRBJ2-2	-
CASSLLGTSGYNEQFF	TGTGCCAGCAGCTTATTGGGGACTAGCGGTTACAATGAGCAGTTCTTC	TRBD2	TRBV7-3	TRBJ2-1	once
CASSETGRASYEQYF	TGTGCCAGCAGCGAGACAGGTAGGGCCAGCTACGAGCAGTACTTC	-	TRBV28	TRBJ2-7	-